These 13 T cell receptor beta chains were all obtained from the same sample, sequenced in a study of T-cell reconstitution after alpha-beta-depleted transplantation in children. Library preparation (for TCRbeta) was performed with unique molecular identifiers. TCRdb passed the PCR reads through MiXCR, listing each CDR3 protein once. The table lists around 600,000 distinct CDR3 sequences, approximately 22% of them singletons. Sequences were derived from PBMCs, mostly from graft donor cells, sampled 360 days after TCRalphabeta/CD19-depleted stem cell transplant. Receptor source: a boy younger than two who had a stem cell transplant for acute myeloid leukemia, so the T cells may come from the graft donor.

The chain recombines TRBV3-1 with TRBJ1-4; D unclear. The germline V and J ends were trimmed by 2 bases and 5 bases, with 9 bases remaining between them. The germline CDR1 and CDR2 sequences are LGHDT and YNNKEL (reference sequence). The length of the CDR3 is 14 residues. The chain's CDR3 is CASSQRQANEKLFF. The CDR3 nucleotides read TGTGCCAGCAGCCAAAGGCAGGCCAATGAAAAACTGTTTTTT. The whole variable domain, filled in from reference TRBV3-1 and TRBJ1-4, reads DTAVSQTPKYLVTQMGNDKSIKCEQNLGHDTMYWYKQDSKKFLKIMFSYNNKELIINETVPNRFSPKSPDKAHLNLHINSLELGDSAVYFCASSQRQANEKLFFGSGTQLSVL.

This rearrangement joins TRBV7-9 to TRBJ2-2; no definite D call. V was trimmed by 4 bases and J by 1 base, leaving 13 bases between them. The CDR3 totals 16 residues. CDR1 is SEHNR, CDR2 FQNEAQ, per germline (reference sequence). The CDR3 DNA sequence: TGTGCCAGCAGCTCCGTCCTGAAAGGGAACACCGGGGAGCTGTTTTTT. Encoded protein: CASSSVLKGNTGELFF.

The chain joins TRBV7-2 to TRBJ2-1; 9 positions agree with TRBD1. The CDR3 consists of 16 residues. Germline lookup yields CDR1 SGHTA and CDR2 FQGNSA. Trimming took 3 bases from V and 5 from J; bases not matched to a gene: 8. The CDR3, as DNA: TGTGCCAGCAGCTTCTGGGGACAGGGTCTCAACAATGAGCAGTTCTTC. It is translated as CASSFWGQGLNNEQFF.

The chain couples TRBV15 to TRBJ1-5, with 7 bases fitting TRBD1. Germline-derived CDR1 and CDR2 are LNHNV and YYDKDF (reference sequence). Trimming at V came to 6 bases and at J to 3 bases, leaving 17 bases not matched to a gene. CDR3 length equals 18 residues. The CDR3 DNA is TGTGCCACCAGGGAAGACCGGGACAGCATTTCTATCAATCAGCCCCAGCATTTT. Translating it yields CATREDRDSISINQPQHF.

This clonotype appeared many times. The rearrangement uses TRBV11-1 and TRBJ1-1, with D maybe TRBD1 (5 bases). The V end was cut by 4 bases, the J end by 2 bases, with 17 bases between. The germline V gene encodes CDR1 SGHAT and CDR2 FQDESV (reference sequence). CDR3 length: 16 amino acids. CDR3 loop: CASSSLTPGLNTEAFF. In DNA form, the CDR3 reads TGTGCCAGCAGCTCCCTTACACCGGGGCTAAACACTGAAGCTTTCTTT.

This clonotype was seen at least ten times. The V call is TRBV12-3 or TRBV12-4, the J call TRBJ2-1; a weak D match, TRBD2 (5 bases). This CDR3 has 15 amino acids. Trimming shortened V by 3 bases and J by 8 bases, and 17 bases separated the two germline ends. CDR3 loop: CASSLRVGRGYEQFF. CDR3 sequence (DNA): TGTGCCAGCAGTTTGAGGGTGGGCCGAGGGTATGAGCAGTTCTTC.

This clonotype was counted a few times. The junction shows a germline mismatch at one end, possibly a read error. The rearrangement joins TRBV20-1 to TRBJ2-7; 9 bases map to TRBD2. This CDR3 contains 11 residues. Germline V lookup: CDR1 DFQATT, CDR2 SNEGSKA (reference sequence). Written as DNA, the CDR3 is TGTAGCGGGGGTTCCTCGGGGGAGCAGTACTTC. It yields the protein CSGGSSGEQYF.

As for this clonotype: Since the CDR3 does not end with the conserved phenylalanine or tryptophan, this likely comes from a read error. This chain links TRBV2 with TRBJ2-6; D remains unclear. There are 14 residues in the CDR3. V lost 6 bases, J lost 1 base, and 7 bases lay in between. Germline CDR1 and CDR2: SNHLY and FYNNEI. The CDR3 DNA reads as TGTGCCAGCAGGTGGGCGTCTGGGGCCAACGTCCTGACTTGC. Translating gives CASRWASGANVLTC.

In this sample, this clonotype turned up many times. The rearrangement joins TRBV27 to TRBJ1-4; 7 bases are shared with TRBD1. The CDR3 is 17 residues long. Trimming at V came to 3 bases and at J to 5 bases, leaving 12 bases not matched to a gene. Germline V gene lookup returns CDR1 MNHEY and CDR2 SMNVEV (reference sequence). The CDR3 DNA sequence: TGTGCCAGCAGTTTGTCCTCGAACAGGGGTCCGAATGAAAAACTGTTTTTT. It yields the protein CASSLSSNRGPNEKLFF.

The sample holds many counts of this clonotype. CDR3 bases: TGTGCCAGCAGTTCGGCGCAACTAGTGTATGGGGCCAACGTCCTGACTTTC. As protein: CASSSAQLVYGANVLTF. The chain couples TRBV6-2 or TRBV6-3 to TRBJ2-6; TRBD2 is a possible D gene (5 bases). V lost 4 bases and J 3 bases, leaving 16 bases between the germline ends. Germline values: CDR1 MNHEY, CDR2 SVGEGT. The CDR3 spans 17 residues.

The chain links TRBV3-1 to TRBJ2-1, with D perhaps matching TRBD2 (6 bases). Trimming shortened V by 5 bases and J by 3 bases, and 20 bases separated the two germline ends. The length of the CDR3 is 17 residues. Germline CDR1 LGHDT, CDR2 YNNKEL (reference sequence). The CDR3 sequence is CASSSQFGGARYNEQFF. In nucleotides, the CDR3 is TGTGCCAGCAGCTCGCAATTCGGGGGAGCGCGCTACAATGAGCAGTTCTTC.

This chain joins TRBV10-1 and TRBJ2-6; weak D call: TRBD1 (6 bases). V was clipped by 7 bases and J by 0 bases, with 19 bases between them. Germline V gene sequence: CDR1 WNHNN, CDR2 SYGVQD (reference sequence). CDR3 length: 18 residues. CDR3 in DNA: TGCGCCAGCACTTACCACAGGGCCCCCATCTCTGGGGCCAACGTCCTGACTTTC. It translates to CASTYHRAPISGANVLTF.

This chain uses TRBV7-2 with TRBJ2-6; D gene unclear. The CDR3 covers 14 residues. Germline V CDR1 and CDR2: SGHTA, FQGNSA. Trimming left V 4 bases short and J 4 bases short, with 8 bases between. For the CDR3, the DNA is TGTGCCAGCAGCTCCGCTCGGGGGGCCAACGTCCTGACTTTC. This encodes CASSSARGANVLTF.